Below are 18 T cell receptor beta chains sequenced from a single sample in a study of blood T cell repertoires in COVID-19. Some clones are missing from TCRdb's copy, which holds only in-frame ones; the method was immunoSEQ multiplex PCR. The sample holds a few hundred thousand clones, 65% to 85% seen once. The source material was peripheral blood. These receptor sequences come from a person between 65 and 80 years old with COVID-19, enrolled during active disease.

CDR3: CSVGTGIKANYGYTF. Here the CDR3 DNA reads TGCAGCGTAGGGACAGGCATAAAAGCTAACTATGGCTACACCTTC. The V call is TRBV29-1, the J call TRBJ1-2, with 8 bases that match TRBD1. CDR1 is SQVTM, CDR2 ANQGSEA, per germline. Germline trimming cut 6 bases from V and 0 bases from J; bases unmatched to any gene: 9. The CDR3 extends over 15 amino acids.

This clone came up a few times. The V and J genes are TRBV28 and TRBJ1-6; 8 bases map to TRBD1. The length of the CDR3 is 14 residues. Germline V CDR1 and CDR2: MDHEN, SYDVKM. V dropped 5 bases and J dropped 8; count of bases not matched to a gene: 5. The CDR3 is CASSPGQGHSPLHF. In DNA, the CDR3 is TGTGCCAGCAGTCCCGGACAGGGTCATTCACCCCTCCACTTT.

The chain couples TRBV19 to TRBJ1-6; TRBD1 matches 8 bases. The CDR3 consists of 13 residues. The germline CDR1 and CDR2 sequences are LNHDA and SQIVND (reference sequence). Losses at the gene ends were 8 bases for V and 10 bases for J; bases not matched to a gene: 7. CDR3 coding DNA: TGTGCCAGTTTGGGACAGGCTGGATCACCCCTCCACTTT. It encodes CASLGQAGSPLHF.

V is TRBV25-1 and J is TRBJ2-2, with D perhaps TRBD2 (5 bases). The V gene's germline CDR1 is MGHDK and CDR2 SYGVNS. The length of the CDR3 is 15 residues. V was trimmed by 7 bases and J by 1 base, leaving 13 bases between them. The CDR3 DNA follows: TGTGCCAGCACCCAACGGGGAGTGAACACCGGGGAGCTGTTTTTT. Translation: CASTQRGVNTGELFF.

This clone was seen a single time. The chain carries TRBV28 and TRBJ2-2; 9 bases fit TRBD2. CDR1 is MDHEN, CDR2 SYDVKM, per germline. The ends lost 5 bases at V and 6 bases at J; junction bases unmatched: 10. The CDR3 length is 16 residues. CDR3 sequence: CASSKPGLAMPGELFF. CDR3 sequence (DNA): TGTGCCAGCAGTAAACCGGGACTAGCCATGCCCGGGGAGCTGTTTTTT.

This clone was seen only once. V and J are TRBV4-2 and TRBJ2-7; D is unresolved. The CDR3 has 12 amino acids. The germline V gene encodes CDR1 LGHNA and CDR2 YNFKEQ. V was shortened by 4 bases and J by 4 bases, with 8 bases between the two germline ends. The CDR3 DNA reads as TGTGCCAGCAGCCCCGGCGGATACGAGCAGTACTTC. Its translation is CASSPGGYEQYF.

DNA of the CDR3: TGTGCCAGTAGTCCCTCCCATCAGGGTATAACCAAAAACATTCAGTACTTC. Encoded protein: CASSPSHQGITKNIQYF. The rearrangement links TRBV19 to TRBJ2-4, with a weak D call TRBD1 (5 bases). Germline loops: CDR1 LNHDA, CDR2 SQIVND (reference sequence). Trimming pared 5 bases from V and 2 bases from J, leaving 19 bases between. The CDR3 extends over 17 amino acids.

This chain joins TRBV19 and TRBJ2-6; perhaps TRBD2 as D (5 bases). Germline CDR1 reads LNHDA; CDR2 reads SQIVND (reference sequence). There are 17 residues in the CDR3. The ends were cut back, 10 bases at V and 0 bases at J, with 19 bases in the middle. Written as DNA, the CDR3 is TGTGCCACCCGAACTCGGGATGGAATCTCTGGGGCCAACGTCCTGACTTTC. Protein: CATRTRDGISGANVLTF. Looking up the rest from reference TRBV19 and TRBJ2-6 gives the full variable domain: DGGITQSPKYLFRKEGQNVTLSCEQNLNHDAMYWYRQDPGQGLRLIYYSQIVNDFQKGDIAEGYSVSREKKESFPLTVTSAQKNPTAFYLCATRTRDGISGANVLTFGAGSRLTVL.

The chain has TRBV11-1 and TRBJ2-1; 12 bases are a match to TRBD2. CDR3 length: 15 residues. Germline V gene lookup returns CDR1 SGHAT and CDR2 FQDESV (reference sequence). V dropped 4 bases and J dropped 5; count of bases not matched to a gene: 3. As DNA, the CDR3 is TGTGCCAGCAGCTCGGGACTAGCGGGCAACAATGAGCAGTTCTTC. It is translated as CASSSGLAGNNEQFF.

The V and J genes are TRBV6-4 and TRBJ2-1; 13 bases line up with TRBD2. Germline V lookup: CDR1 MRHNA, CDR2 SNTAGT. The CDR3 is 14 amino acids. The V gene end was trimmed by 8 bases and the J gene end by 2 bases; junction bases not matched to a gene: 0. CDR3 sequence (DNA): TGTGCCAGCGGGACTAGCGGGGCCTACAATGAGCAGTTCTTC. It codes for CASGTSGAYNEQFF.

The chain employs TRBV6-2 or TRBV6-3 and TRBJ2-2; D is perhaps TRBD2 (6 bases). The ends were cut back, 6 bases at V and 1 base at J, with 12 bases in the middle. Germline V gives CDR1 MNHEY, CDR2 SVGEGT. The CDR3 covers 15 residues. CDR3 protein: CASSPLGGNTGELFF. The CDR3 coding sequence is TGTGCCAGCAGCCCCCTCGGGGGGAACACCGGGGAGCTGTTTTTT.

The chain is built from TRBV5-6 and TRBJ2-5; D remains unclear. V was clipped by 0 bases and J by 4 bases, with 7 bases between them. This CDR3 comprises 13 residues. Per the germline V gene, CDR1 is SGHDT and CDR2 is YYEEEE. The DNA of the CDR3 is TGTGCCAGCAGCTTGGCGCGGTTAGAGACCCAGTACTTC. This encodes CASSLARLETQYF.

The sample holds a few counts of this clone. The V call is TRBV6-1, the J call TRBJ2-1; 10 bases are a match to TRBD2. The junction had 6 bases not matched to a gene; V was cut back by 1 base and J by 9 bases. Germline CDR1 reads MNHNS; CDR2 reads SASEGT. CDR3 length: 15 residues. The CDR3 loop is CASSEELAGVGEQFF. DNA of the CDR3: TGTGCCAGCAGTGAAGAGCTAGCGGGAGTGGGTGAGCAGTTCTTC.

In this sample, this clone turned up a few times. The rearrangement uses TRBV7-2 and TRBJ1-2; the D gene is possibly TRBD1 (6 bases). V lost 2 bases, J lost 8 bases, and 18 bases lay in between. Germline CDR1 is SGHTA and CDR2 is FQGNSA. The CDR3 totals 15 residues. CDR3 loop: CASSLRDIVIRGYTF. The CDR3 DNA sequence: TGTGCCAGCAGCTTACGGGACATAGTGATAAGGGGCTACACCTTC. Looking up the rest from reference TRBV7-2 and TRBJ1-2 gives the full variable domain: GAGVSQSPSNKVTEKGKDVELRCDPISGHTALYWYRQSLGQGLEFLIYFQGNSAPDKSGLPSDRFSAERTGGSVSTLTIQRTQQEDSAVYLCASSLRDIVIRGYTFGSGTRLTVV.

The chain has TRBV28 and TRBJ2-7, with 8 nucleotides matching TRBD2. V was clipped by 5 bases and J by 0 bases; unmatched bases: 6. Germline V gene sequence: CDR1 MDHEN, CDR2 SYDVKM. This CDR3 is built from 15 residues. CDR3 nucleotides: TGTGCCAGCAGTCCACGGGGGGGACGCTCCTACGAGCAGTACTTC. It is translated as CASSPRGGRSYEQYF.

The V gene is TRBV20-1, the J gene TRBJ1-1; D is unclear. This CDR3 is built from 8 residues. CDR1 is DFQATT, CDR2 SNEGSKA, per germline (reference sequence). CDR3 coding DNA: TGCAGATCGTCCGGGGCTTTCTTT. This encodes CRSSGAFF.

This chain connects TRBV18 to TRBJ1-1; the D is unclear. Deletions cut 0 bases from V and 7 bases from J, with 12 bases between. This CDR3 comprises 14 residues. Germline assignment: CDR1 KGHSH and CDR2 LQKENI. CDR3 in DNA: TGTGCCAGCTCACCACCGGCCGGGAGAAGTGAAGCTTTCTTT. Translated, it gives CASSPPAGRSEAFF.

The V call is TRBV6-5, the J call TRBJ2-1; TRBD2 matches at 8 bases. This CDR3 is 15 amino acids long. V gave up 6 bases and J gave up 2 bases; unmatched junction bases: 6. In germline, CDR1 is MNHEY, CDR2 SVGAGI. The CDR3 region has the DNA TGTGCCAGCAGGGAGCGGGAGAGGACCTACAATGAGCAGTTCTTC. Translating it yields CASRERERTYNEQFF.